The subject of this entry is one TCR beta chain. This clone was seen a few times. Its antigen is unknown. No much larger clonotype is one base removed from it; base qualities were not supplied. These data belong to a study of CD8+ T cells in alopecia areata (dated by TCRdb to the late 2010s). A note on the overall study: Treated patients were enrolled in an open-label pilot trial of oral tofacitinib, 5 to 10 mg twice daily, for moderate-to-severe alopecia areata. TCRbeta CDR3 regions were amplified by immunoSEQ multiplex PCR using 35 Vbeta forward and 13 Jbeta reverse primers. Patients on tofacitinib were biopsied at baseline and after 4 and 24 weeks of treatment, and several of the patients also had a later scalp biopsy. Tofacitinib was given for 6 to 18 months, followed by 6 months of follow-up off drug to assess delayed response and recurrence. Clonality in the scalp was compared among normal scalp (n=4), patchy alopecia areata scalp (n=8), and alopecia totalis/universalis scalp (n=8). Disease severity in treated patients was measured with the SALT score, which quantifies the percentage of affected scalp surface area. To study T cell clonal expansion in alopecia areata, the researchers applied high-throughput TCRbeta sequencing to both the C3H/HeJ mouse model and human patients. RNA was obtained with the PAXgene miRNA kit for fixed scalp, the miRNeasy kit for PBMCs, and the RNeasy kit for mouse skin. Human TCRbeta sequencing covered scalp tissue and sorted CD4+ and CD8+ peripheral blood T cells from patchy and totalis/universalis alopecia areata patients and healthy controls. Findings and caveats that apply to the study as a whole: Because the treated cohort was small and had just a single nonresponder, larger studies are needed to establish links between baseline CD8+ expansion and response. Compared with mice, TCR sequences shared between patients were less clear, possibly partly because of HLA diversity across the patient population. Higher clonality and more expanded CD8+ clones were observed in lesional scalp than in normal scalp, particularly in alopecia totalis/universalis, a finding suggestive of antigenic drive. Many expanded lesional clones were found to persist in scalp and blood during tofacitinib treatment, and relapse after treatment cessation may be partly explained by this persistence. Scalp TCR repertoire analysis is complicated because resident alphabeta T cells in normal human skin are also sequenced, whereas mouse skin is dominated by gammadelta T cells. Tofacitinib significantly decreased scalp clonality and the number of expanded CD8+ clones among the top 100 scalp clones.

CDR1 SEHNR and CDR2 FQNEAQ are derived from the germline V gene (reference sequence). V sheds 1 base and J sheds 4 bases, leaving 7 bases between their ends. The CDR3 numbers 13 residues from cysteine through phenylalanine. This entry keeps only the CDR3 DNA: 39 bases, framed from base 1. The treatment or condition label corresponds to: oral pan-JAK inhibitor, 5-10 mg twice daily. Lesional scalp punch biopsies and peripheral blood were collected from alopecia areata patients. PBMCs were isolated by density centrifugation and stained for CD3, CD4 and CD8, and CD4+ and CD8+ T cells were sorted on a FACSAria. Receptor amplification or capture employed the immunoSEQ multiplex PCR assay. For TCR sequencing, RNA was extracted from every sample and reverse transcribed into cDNA to serve as template. SuperScript III was used for first-strand cDNA synthesis, primed with a 2:1 mix of oligo-dT and random hexamers. A synthetic immune receptor repertoire was used to assess amplification bias, and residual bias was removed computationally. On the authors' methods: Raw reads were preprocessed to remove errors, and CDR3 was defined by IMGT conventions from the conserved cysteine to phenylalanine. Clonality was calculated as 1 minus Shannon entropy normalized by log2 of the number of productive unique TCRs. Whether each scalp clone was CD4 or CD8 was inferred by checking scalp TCRbeta sequences against the CD4 and CD8 repertoires from sorted blood. The immuneACCESS repertoire file appears here via TCRdb, limited to in-frame rearrangements. These files lack a portion of the clones; in checked studies, under half of the deficit traces to unresolved V genes, and the cause of the others is not known. V and J calls and clone size are given by that table; D and trimming were obtained from the DNA. A total of roughly 210,000 clones appear in this sample, 40% to 55% of them only once. Around 2.5% of the sample goes to the ten largest clones.

The input for sequencing was CD4+ T cells sorted from blood, taken around week 36, from a patient treated with tofacitinib. The rearranged segments are TRBV7-9 and TRBJ2-5; the D gene remains uncertain. The receptor was derived from a human donor with alopecia areata. The CDR3 is CASSLGTGETQYF. The nucleotide sequence is TGTGCCAGCAGCTTAGGGACGGGAGAGACCCAGTACTTC.